What follows is one TCR beta chain and its context. Its specificity is unknown. This entry is derived from a study of OX40 agonist ivuxolimab in advanced cancers. Turning to the study itself: Melanoma, hepatocellular carcinoma, head and neck or renal cell cancer occurred in dose-escalation patients. General study points: In the 0.1-3.0 mg/kg groups, partial responders showed among the lowest expansion.

Generated by immunoSEQ multiplex PCR, the TCRdb table keeps only in-frame clones and is missing some. This table holds about 83,000 clones, approximately 84% found once. Blood sampling was done at baseline, cycle 4 day 1, and cycle 7 day 1. This CDR3 is built from 15 residues. Per germline, CDR1 SGHNT and CDR2 YENEEA. Germline trimming cut 3 bases from V and 1 base from J; bases unmatched to any gene: 4. This receptor was taken from an adult with an advanced solid tumor such as melanoma, head and neck, liver or kidney cancer. The material sequenced was CD4+ or CD8+ T cells sorted from blood, taken in a trial of the OX40 agonist ivuxolimab. The genes are TRBV11-3 and TRBJ1-1; 8 bases map to TRBD1. The CDR3 reads CASSFLTGANTEAFF. The CDR3 region has the DNA TGTGCCAGCAGCTTCCTGACAGGGGCGAACACTGAAGCTTTCTTT.